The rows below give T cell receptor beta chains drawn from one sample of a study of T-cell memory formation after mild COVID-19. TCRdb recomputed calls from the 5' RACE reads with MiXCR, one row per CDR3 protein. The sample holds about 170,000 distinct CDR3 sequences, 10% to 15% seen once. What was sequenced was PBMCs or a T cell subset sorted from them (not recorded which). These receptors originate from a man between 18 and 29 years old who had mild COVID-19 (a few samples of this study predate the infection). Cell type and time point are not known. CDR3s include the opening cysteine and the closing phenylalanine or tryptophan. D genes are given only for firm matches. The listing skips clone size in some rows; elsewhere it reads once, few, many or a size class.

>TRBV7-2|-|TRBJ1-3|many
TGTGCCAGCAGCTTAACCGCCGCGGGGGGAGACACCATATATTTT
CASSLTAAGGDTIYF
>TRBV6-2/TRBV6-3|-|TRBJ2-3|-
TGTGCCAGCCGATTAGATTTATCCACAGATACGCAGTATTTT
CASRLDLSTDTQYF
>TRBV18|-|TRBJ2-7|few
TGTGCCAGCTCACCAACGCAGGAGACTTCCTACGAGCAGTACTTC
CASSPTQETSYEQYF
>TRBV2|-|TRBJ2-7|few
TGTGCCAGCAGTGAAGCGCACGGCTCCTACGAGCAGTACTTC
CASSEAHGSYEQYF
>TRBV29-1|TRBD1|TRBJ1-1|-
TGCAGCGCGAGACAGGGTTGGGGCATGAACACTGAAGCTTTCTTT
CSARQGWGMNTEAFF
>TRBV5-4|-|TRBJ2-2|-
TGTGCCAGTCTACAGAGTGCGAACACCGGGGAGCTGTTTTTT
CASLQSANTGELFF
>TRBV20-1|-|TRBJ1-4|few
TGCAGTGCTAGATCAAGGCCCCGTGAAAAACTGTTTTTT
CSARSRPREKLFF
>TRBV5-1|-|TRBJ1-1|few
TGCGCCAGCAGCCAGAGGCAAGGAAGCCCTGAAGCTTTCTTT
CASSQRQGSPEAFF
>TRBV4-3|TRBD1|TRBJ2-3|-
TGCGCCAGCAGCCAAAGGGGACAGGTTAACACAGATACGCAGTATTTT
CASSQRGQVNTDTQYF
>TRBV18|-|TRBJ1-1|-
TGTGCCAGCTCACAGCGGGACACCGGTGAAGCTTTCTTT
CASSQRDTGEAFF
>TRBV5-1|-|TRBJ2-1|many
TGCGCCAGCAGCTTTCAGGAGGGTGGGGCCTACAATGAGCAGTTCTTC
CASSFQEGGAYNEQFF
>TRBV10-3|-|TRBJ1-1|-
TGTGCCATCGGGTGGGGGACGAACACTGAAGCTTTCTTT
CAIGWGTNTEAFF
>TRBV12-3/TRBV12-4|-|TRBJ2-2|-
TGTGCCAGCAGTATTGACACCGGGGAGCTGTTTTTT
CASSIDTGELFF
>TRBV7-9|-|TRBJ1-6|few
TGTGCCAGCAGCTTGAGAACCAATTCACCCCTCCACTTT
CASSLRTNSPLHF
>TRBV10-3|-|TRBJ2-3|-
TGTGCCATCAACGGCGGGGGCGCAGATACGCAGTATTTT
CAINGGGADTQYF
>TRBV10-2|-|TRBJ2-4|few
TGCGCCAGCAGAGGTGGGAGCAAAAACATTCAGTACTTC
CASRGGSKNIQYF
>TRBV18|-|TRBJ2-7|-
TGTGCCAGCTCAGGGTGGGGGCACGAGACCCCCACCAACGAGCAGTACTTC
CASSGWGHETPTNEQYF
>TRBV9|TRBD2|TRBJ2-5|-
TGTGCCAGCAGCGTAACTAGCGGGGGCCCCCATGGGTCAGAGACCCAGTACTTC
CASSVTSGGPHGSETQYF
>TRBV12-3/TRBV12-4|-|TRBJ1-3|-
TGTGCCAGCAGAACGGACGGTGGCACCATATATTTT
CASRTDGGTIYF
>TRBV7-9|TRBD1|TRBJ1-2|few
TGTGCCAGCAGCCCGGGACAGGGGGCTTTATCAGGCTATGGCTACACCTTC
CASSPGQGALSGYGYTF
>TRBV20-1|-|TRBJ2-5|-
TGCAGTGCCCCAAGTGGTCGAGGGGAGACCCAGTACTTC
CSAPSGRGETQYF
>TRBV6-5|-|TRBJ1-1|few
TGTGCCAGCACCGCCGGCACTGAAGCTTTCTTT
CASTAGTEAFF
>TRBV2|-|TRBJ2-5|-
TGTGCCAGCACCTGGGACGGCGGCCAGTACTTC
CASTWDGGQYF
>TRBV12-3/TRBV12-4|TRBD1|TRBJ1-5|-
TGTGACAGCAGTCCGGACAGGTGGGAGAGCAATCAGCCCCAGCATTTT
CDSSPDRWESNQPQHF
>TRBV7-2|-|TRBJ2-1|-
TGTGCCAGCAGCTTACCCCCCGGATCCTACAATGAGCAGTTCTTC
CASSLPPGSYNEQFF
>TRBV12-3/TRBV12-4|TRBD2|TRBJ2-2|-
TGTGCCAGCAGGACTAGCGTCTCGAACACCGGGGAGCTGTTTTTT
CASRTSVSNTGELFF
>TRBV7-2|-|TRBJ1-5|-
TGTGCCAGCAGCGTCGCGAGGAACAGGCTCGATCAGCCCCAGCATTTT
CASSVARNRLDQPQHF
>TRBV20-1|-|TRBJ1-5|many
TGCAGTGCTAGAGGGGGCAATCAGCCCCAGCATTTT
CSARGGNQPQHF
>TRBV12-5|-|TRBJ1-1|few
TGTGCTAGTGGTCCAGGGTCCGAAGCTTTCTTT
CASGPGSEAFF
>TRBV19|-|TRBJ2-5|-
TGTGCCAGTAGTATTCCCCGGAGGGGCGAAGAGACCCAGTACTTC
CASSIPRRGEETQYF
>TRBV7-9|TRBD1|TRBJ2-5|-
TGTGCCAGCAGCTTAGCGGACAGGTCCACTTGGTACCAAGAGACCCAGTACTTC
CASSLADRSTWYQETQYF
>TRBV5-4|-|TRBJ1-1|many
TGTGCCAGCAGCCCTGGGGGGGCCGCGATGAACACTGAAGCTTTCTTT
CASSPGGAAMNTEAFF
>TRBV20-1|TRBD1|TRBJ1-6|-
TGCAGTGCTACCGTAACAGGGGCCTATAATTCACCCCTCCACTTT
CSATVTGAYNSPLHF
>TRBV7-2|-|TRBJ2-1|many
TGTGCCAGCAGCTTAGCTGTGTACAATGAGCAGTTCTTC
CASSLAVYNEQFF